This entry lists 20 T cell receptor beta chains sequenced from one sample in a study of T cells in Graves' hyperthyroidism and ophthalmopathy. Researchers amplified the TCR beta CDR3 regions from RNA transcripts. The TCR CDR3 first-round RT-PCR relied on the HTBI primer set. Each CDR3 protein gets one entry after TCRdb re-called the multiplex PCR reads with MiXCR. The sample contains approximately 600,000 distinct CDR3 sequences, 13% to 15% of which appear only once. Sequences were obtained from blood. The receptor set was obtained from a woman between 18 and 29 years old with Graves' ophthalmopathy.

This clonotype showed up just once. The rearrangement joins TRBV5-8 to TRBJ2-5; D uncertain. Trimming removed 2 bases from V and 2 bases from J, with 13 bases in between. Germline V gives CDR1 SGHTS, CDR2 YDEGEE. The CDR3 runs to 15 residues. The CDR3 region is CASSLYGRNQETQYF. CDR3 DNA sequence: TGTGCCAGCAGCTTATACGGGCGTAATCAAGAGACCCAGTACTTC.

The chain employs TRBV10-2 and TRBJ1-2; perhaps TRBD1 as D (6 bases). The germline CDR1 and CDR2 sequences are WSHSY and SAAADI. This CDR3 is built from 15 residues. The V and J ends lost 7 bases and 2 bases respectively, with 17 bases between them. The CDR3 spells CASTPAPQGNYGYTF. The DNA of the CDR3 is TGCGCCAGCACACCCGCCCCTCAGGGGAACTATGGCTACACCTTC.

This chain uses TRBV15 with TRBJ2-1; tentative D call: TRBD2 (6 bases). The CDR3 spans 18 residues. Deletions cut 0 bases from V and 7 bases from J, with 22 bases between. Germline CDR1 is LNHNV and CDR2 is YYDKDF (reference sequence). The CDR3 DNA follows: TGTGCCACCAGCAGAGAAACCGGGAGTGATCTGGGCCTAAATGAGCAGTTCTTC. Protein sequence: CATSRETGSDLGLNEQFF.

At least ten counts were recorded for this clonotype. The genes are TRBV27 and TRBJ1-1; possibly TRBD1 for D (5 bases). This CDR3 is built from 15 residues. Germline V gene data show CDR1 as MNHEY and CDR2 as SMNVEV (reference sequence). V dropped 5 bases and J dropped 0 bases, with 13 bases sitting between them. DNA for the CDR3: TGTGCCAGCAGTCCATCCAGGGTCATGAACACTGAAGCTTTCTTT. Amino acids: CASSPSRVMNTEAFF.

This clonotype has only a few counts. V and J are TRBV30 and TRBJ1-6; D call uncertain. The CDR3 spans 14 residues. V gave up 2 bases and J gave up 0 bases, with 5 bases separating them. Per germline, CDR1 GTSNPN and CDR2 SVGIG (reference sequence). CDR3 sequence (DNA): TGTGCCTGGAGTACAGTCTCCTATAATTCACCCCTCCACTTT. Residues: CAWSTVSYNSPLHF.

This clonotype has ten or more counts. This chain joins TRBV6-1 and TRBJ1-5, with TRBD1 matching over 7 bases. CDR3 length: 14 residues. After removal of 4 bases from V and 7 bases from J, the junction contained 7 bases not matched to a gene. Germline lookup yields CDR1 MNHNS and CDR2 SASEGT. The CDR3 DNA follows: TGTGCCAGCAGTGTCGGACAGGTCAGACAGCCCCAGCATTTT. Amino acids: CASSVGQVRQPQHF.

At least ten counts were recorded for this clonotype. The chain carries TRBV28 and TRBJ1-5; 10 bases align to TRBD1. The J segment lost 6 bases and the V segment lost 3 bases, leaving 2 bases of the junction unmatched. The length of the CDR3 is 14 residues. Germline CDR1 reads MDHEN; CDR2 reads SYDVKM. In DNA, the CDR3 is TGTGCCAGCAGTTTGACAGGGGGCTTTCAGCCCCAGCATTTT. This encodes CASSLTGGFQPQHF.

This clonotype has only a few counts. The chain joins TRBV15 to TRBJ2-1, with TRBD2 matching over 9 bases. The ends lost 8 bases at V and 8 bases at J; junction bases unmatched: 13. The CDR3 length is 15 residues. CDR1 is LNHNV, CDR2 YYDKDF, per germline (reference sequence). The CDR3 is CATAGLAGGLDEQFF. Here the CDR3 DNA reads TGTGCCACCGCGGGTCTGGCGGGAGGGTTGGATGAGCAGTTCTTC.

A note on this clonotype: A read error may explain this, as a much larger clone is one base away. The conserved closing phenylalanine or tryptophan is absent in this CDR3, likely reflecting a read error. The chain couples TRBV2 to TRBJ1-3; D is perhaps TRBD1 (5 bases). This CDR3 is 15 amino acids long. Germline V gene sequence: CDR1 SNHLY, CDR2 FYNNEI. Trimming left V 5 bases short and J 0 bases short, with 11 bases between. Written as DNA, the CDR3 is TGTGCCAGCAGTCAGGGACTGTTCTCTGGAAACACCATATATCTT. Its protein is CASSQGLFSGNTIYL.

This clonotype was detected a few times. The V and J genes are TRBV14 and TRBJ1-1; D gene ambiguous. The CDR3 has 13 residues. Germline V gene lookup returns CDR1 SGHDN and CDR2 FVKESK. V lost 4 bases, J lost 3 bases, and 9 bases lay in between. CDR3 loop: CASSPQRYTEAFF. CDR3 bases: TGTGCCAGCAGCCCCCAAAGATACACTGAAGCTTTCTTT.

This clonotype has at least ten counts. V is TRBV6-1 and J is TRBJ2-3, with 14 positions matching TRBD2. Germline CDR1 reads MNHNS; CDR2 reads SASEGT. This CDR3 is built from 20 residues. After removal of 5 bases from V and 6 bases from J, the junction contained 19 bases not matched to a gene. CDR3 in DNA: TGTGCCAGCAGTACCCTCTGGACTAGCGGGAGGTTCTTGGAAGCGGATACGCAGTATTTT. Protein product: CASSTLWTSGRFLEADTQYF.

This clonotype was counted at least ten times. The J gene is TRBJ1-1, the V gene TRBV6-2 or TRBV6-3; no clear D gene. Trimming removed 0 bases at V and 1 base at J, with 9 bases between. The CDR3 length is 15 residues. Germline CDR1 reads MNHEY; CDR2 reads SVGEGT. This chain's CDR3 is CASSYSSGGNTEAFF. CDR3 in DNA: TGTGCCAGCAGTTACTCGTCGGGTGGGAACACTGAAGCTTTCTTT.

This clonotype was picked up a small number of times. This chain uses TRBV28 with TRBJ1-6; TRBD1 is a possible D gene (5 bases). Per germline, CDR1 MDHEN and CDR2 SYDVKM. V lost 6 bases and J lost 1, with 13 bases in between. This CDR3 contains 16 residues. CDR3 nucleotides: TGTGCCAGCAGGGGACCTCAGGGATCCTATAATTCACCCCTCCACTTT. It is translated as CASRGPQGSYNSPLHF.

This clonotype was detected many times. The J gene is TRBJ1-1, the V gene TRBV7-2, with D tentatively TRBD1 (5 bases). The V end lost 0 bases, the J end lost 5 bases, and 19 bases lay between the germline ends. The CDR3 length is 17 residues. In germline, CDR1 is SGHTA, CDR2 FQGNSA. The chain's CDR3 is CASSLANDYAGKTEAFF. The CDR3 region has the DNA TGTGCCAGCAGCTTAGCGAATGATTATGCAGGGAAGACTGAAGCTTTCTTT.

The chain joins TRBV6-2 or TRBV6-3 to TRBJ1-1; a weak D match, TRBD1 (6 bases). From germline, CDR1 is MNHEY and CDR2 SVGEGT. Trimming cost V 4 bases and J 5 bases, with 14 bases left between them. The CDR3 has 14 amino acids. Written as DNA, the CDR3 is TGTGCCAGCAGTTCTGGGACCCAGGGGACTGAAGCTTTCTTT. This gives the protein CASSSGTQGTEAFF.

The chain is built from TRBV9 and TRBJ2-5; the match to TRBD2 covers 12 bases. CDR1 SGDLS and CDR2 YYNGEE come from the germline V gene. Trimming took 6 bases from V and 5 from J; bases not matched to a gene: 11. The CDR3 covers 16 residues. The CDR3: CASTTGLAGIGETQYF. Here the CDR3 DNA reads TGTGCCAGCACCACAGGACTAGCGGGAATAGGGGAGACCCAGTACTTC.

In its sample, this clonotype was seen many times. The CDR3 protein is CASSQVPGGSYEQYF. The CDR3 DNA follows: TGTGCCAGCAGCCAAGTCCCGGGCGGCTCCTACGAGCAGTACTTC. The chain combines TRBV3-1 with TRBJ2-7; D is unclear. The CDR3 is 15 residues long. Trimming took 1 base from V and 0 from J, leaving 10 bases between them. Germline CDR1 and CDR2: LGHDT and YNNKEL (reference sequence).

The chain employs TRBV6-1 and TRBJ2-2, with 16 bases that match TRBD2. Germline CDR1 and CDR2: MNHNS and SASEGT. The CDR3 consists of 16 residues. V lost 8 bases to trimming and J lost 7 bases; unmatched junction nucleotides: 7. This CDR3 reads CASRGLAGGPNGELFF. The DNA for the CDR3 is TGTGCCAGCCGGGGACTAGCGGGAGGGCCAAACGGGGAGCTGTTTTTT.

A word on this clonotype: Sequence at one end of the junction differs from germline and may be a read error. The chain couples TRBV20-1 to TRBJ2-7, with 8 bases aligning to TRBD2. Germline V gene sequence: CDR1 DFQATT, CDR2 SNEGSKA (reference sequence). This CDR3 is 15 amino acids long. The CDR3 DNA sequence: TGCAATGCTAGAGACGGGGGGGCGGCGAATGGCGAGCAGTACTTC. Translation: CNARDGGAANGEQYF.

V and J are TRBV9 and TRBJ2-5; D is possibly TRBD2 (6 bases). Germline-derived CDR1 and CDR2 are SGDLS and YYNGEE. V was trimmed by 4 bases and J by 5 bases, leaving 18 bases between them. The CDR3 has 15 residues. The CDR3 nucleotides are TGTGCCAGCAGCCCCGAGGGAGTAGCGGCGGAGACCCAGTACTTC. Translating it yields CASSPEGVAAETQYF.